The source of this T cell receptor (beta chain) is a study of OX40 agonist ivuxolimab in advanced cancers. Regarding the study as a whole: Clonal expansion was seen in CD4+ and CD8+ blood T cells by week 6 at 0.1 to 3.0 mg/kg. Certain nonresponders likewise exhibited a low normalized T-cell clonal expansion. The 0.1-3.0 mg/kg partial responders had among the lowest clonal expansion.

From germline, CDR1 is ENHRY and CDR2 SYGVKD. The CDR3 contains 15 residues. V trimming: 3 bases; J trimming: 3 bases; junction bases outside the gene matches: 8. In the case of this clone: Its antigen remains unknown.

TCRdb's copy holds only in-frame clones and misses some; the assay was immunoSEQ multiplex PCR. Of some 50,000 clones listed, about 88% are singletons. Baseline was the first blood sampling point, followed by cycle 4 day 1 and cycle 7 day 1. The rearrangement joins TRBV10-3 to TRBJ2-7; 7 positions agree with TRBD1. This receptor was obtained from an adult with an advanced solid tumor such as melanoma, head and neck, liver or kidney cancer. The source material was CD4+ or CD8+ T cells sorted from blood, sampled in a trial of the OX40 agonist ivuxolimab. The DNA for the CDR3 is TGTGCCATCAGTGAAAGCATCGCAGGGGGCTACGAGCAGTACTTC. Amino acids: CAISESIAGGYEQYF.